This paragraph covers one T cell receptor (beta chain) sequence. This clonotype came up many times. What this receptor recognizes is not known. Base qualities are not at hand, and no much larger clone is one base apart. The CDR3, from cysteine to phenylalanine, totals 14 residues. This entry keeps only the CDR3 DNA: 42 bases, framed from base 1. V drops 7 bases and J drops 1 base, leaving 16 bases in between. CDR1 is given as DFQATT and CDR2 as SNEGSKA, both from the germline V gene (reference sequence). This record comes from a study of CD8 T cells in ankylosing spondylitis (dated by TCRdb to about 2017). Background on the whole study: The study set out to find disease-linked TCR variants by profiling T cell receptor beta repertoires in ankylosing spondylitis patients and healthy donors. Peripheral blood was sampled, and synovial fluid was also collected from ankylosing spondylitis patients. The full study cohort comprised some 27 ankylosing spondylitis patients and around 100 healthy donors.

The sample was run on an Illumina HiSeq 2500. Quantitative 5'-RACE with molecular barcodes was used to prepare TCR beta libraries. On the study's bioinformatics: To identify disease-linked TCR variants, a new computational method was used, one built on a probabilistic model of VDJ rearrangement. The public sequencing data were trimmed at Q25 with fastp and processed into clonotypes with MiXCR by TCRdb, which kept only in-frame beta chains. Each CDR3 protein gets just one entry, which takes the most common genes and DNA from the rows behind it. The V and J calls follow TCRdb's processing rather than the paper's. This sample gives 30,000 to 45,000 distinct CDR3 sequences in total; 10% of them show up just once. The leading ten clones occupy approximately 16% of the sample. Results the study describes overall, beyond this receptor: The disease-linked clones showed a CD8+ phenotype and occurred at relatively low frequencies in peripheral blood. A TCR beta motif made up of several highly homologous amino acid variants appeared to be characteristic of blood from ankylosing spondylitis patients. Some motif variants were previously reported in synovial fluid and blood of reactive arthritis patients, suggesting common disease-initiation mechanisms. According to the report, matched synovial fluid samples from ankylosing spondylitis patients were significantly enriched for the disease-linked clones.

This clonotype originated in a male donor with ankylosing spondylitis or in good health (not recorded which). Rearrangement joined TRBV20-1 to TRBJ1-2; TRBD1 is a weak D gene call, 5 bases matching. The material sequenced was blood, either unsorted or a sorted T cell fraction (not recorded which). The CDR3 amino acid sequence is: CSGSGAQINYGYTF. The nucleotide sequence reads TGCAGTGGATCCGGGGCTCAGATTAACTATGGCTACACCTTC.